This T cell receptor (beta chain) came from a study of beta chain features in type 1 diabetes. Study in general: In age, gender and cell yields, patients were similar to healthy donors. Overall study results and limits: The study notes PCR might favor shorter templates equally in patients and controls. TCRB CDR3s from Type 1 diabetes patients were moderately but significantly shorter in all four CD4+ subsets.

The germline V and J ends were trimmed by 2 bases and 2 bases, with 10 bases remaining between them. This CDR3 comprises 13 residues. Looked up from germline, CDR1 is GTSNPN and CDR2 is SVGIG (reference sequence). The entirety of the isolated RNA underwent reverse transcription, so expressed TCRB transcripts were sequenced. Sequencing of naive, central memory and regulatory T cell samples gave an average of about 3.9 million reads. TCRdb's copy holds only in-frame clones and misses some; the assay was immunoSEQ multiplex PCR. The sample consists of 240,000 or so clones, just over 20% of them appearing once. Central memory, naive, regulatory and stem cell-like memory CD4+ cells were sorted by CD45RO/CCR7/CD25/CD127/CD95/CD27. On this clone: Its cognate antigen is unknown.

This chain links TRBV30 with TRBJ2-7; D is unresolved. The sequenced material came from naive CD4+ T cells from blood. The receptor comes from a woman between 40 and 55 years old with type 1 diabetes. CDR3 residues: CAWSPRAPYEQYF. DNA for the CDR3: TGTGCCTGGAGTCCCCGCGCACCCTACGAGCAGTACTTC.